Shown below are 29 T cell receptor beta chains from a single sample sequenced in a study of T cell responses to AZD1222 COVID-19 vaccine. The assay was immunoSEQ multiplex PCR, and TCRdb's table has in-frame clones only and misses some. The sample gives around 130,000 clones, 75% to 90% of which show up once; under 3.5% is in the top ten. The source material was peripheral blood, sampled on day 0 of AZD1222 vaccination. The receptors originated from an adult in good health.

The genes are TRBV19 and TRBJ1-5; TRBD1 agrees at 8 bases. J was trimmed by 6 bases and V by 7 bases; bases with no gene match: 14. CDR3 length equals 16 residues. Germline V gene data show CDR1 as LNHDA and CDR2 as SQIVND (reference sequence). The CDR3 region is CASTGGQGGGGQPQHF. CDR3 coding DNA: TGTGCCAGTACCGGAGGACAGGGAGGAGGCGGTCAGCCCCAGCATTTT. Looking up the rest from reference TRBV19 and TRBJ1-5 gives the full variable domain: DGGITQSPKYLFRKEGQNVTLSCEQNLNHDAMYWYRQDPGQGLRLIYYSQIVNDFQKGDIAEGYSVSREKKESFPLTVTSAQKNPTAFYLCASTGGQGGGGQPQHFGDGTRLSIL.

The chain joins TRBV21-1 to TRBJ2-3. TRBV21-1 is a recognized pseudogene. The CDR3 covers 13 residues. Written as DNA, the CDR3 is TGTGCCAGCAGCAAAGACCCCTCTCGACGGACGTATTTT. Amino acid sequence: CASSKDPSRRTYF.

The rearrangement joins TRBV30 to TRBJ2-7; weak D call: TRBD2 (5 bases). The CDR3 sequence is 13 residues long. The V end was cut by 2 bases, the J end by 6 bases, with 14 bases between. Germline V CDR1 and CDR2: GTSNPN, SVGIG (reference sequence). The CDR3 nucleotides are TGTGCCTGGAGTACTAGTCGGTTTTCCGAGCAGTACTTC. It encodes CAWSTSRFSEQYF.

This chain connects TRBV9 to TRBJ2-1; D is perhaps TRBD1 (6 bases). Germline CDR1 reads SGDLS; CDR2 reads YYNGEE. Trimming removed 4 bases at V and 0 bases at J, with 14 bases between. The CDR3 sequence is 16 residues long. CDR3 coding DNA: TGTGCCAGCAGCCTACAGGGAGAAAGCTCCTACAATGAGCAGTTCTTC. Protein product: CASSLQGESSYNEQFF.

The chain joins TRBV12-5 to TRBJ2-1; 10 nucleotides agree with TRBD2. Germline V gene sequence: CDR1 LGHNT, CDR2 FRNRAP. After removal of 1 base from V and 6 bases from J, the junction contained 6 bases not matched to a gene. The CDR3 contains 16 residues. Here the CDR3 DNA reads TGTGCTAGTGGTTTGGGACTAGCGGGTGCCGTCAATGAGCAGTTCTTC. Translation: CASGLGLAGAVNEQFF.

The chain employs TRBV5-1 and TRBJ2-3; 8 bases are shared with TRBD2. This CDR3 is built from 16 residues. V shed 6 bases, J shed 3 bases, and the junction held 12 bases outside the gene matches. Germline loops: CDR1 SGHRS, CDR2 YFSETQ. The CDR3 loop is CASTPQSGLGTDTQYF. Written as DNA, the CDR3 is TGCGCCAGCACCCCCCAGTCGGGACTAGGGACAGATACGCAGTATTTT.

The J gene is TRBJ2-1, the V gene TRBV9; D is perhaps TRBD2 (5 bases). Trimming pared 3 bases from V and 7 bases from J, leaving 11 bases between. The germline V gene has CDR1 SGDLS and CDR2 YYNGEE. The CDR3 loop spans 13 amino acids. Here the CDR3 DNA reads TGTGCCAGCAGCGCCGAGGGTTGGAATGAGCAGTTCTTC. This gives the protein CASSAEGWNEQFF.

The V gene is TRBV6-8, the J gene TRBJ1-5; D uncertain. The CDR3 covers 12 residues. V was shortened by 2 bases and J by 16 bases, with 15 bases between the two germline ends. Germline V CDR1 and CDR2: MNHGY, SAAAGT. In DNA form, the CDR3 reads TGTGCCAGCAGTTACGATCGGGGAGGAGGACATTTT. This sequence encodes CASSYDRGGGHF.

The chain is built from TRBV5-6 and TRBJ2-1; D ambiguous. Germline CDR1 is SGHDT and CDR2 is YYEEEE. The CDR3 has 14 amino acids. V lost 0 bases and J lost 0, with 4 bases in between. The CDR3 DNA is TGTGCCAGCAGCTTGGGCGGCTCCTACAATGAGCAGTTCTTC. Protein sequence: CASSLGGSYNEQFF. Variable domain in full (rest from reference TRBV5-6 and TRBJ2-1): DAGVTQSPTHLIKTRGQQVTLRCSPKSGHDTVSWYQQALGQGPQFIFQYYEEEERQRGNFPDRFSGHQFPNYSSELNVNALLLGDSALYLCASSLGGSYNEQFFGPGTRLTVL.

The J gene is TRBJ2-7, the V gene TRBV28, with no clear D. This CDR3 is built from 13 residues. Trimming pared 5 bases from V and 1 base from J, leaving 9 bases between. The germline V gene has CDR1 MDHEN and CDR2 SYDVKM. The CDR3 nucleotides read TGTGCCAGCAGTATAGACAATTCCTACGAGCAGTACTTC. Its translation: CASSIDNSYEQYF. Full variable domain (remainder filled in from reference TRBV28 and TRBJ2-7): DVKVTQSSRYLVKRTGEKVFLECVQDMDHENMFWYRQDPGLGLRLIYFSYDVKMKEKGDIPEGYSVSREKKERFSLILESASTNQTSMYLCASSIDNSYEQYFGPGTRLTVT.

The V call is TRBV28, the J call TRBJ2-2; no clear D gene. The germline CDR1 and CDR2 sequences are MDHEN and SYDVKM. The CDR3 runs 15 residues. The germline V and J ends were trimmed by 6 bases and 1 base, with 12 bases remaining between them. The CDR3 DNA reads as TGTGCCAGCAGCCCCCTTGCCCTGAACACCGGGGAGCTGTTTTTT. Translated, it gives CASSPLALNTGELFF.

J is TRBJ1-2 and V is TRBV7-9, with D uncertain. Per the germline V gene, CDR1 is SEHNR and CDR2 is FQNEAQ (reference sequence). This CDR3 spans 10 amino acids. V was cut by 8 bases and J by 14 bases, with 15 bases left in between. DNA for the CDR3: TGTGCCAGCGGGGAATCGGAGAAGACCTTC. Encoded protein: CASGESEKTF. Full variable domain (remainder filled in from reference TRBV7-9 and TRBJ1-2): DTGVSQNPRHKITKRGQNVTFRCDPISEHNRLYWYRQTLGQGPEFLTYFQNEAQLEKSRLLSDRFSAERPKGSFSTLEIQRTEQGDSAMYLCASGESEKTFGSGTRLTVV.

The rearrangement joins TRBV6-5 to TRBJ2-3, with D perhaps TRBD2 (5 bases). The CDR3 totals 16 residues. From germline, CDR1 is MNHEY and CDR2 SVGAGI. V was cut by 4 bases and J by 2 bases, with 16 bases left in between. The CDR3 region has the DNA TGTGCCAGCAGTTGGGCACGAGGGCGGGCCACAGATACGCAGTATTTT. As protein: CASSWARGRATDTQYF.

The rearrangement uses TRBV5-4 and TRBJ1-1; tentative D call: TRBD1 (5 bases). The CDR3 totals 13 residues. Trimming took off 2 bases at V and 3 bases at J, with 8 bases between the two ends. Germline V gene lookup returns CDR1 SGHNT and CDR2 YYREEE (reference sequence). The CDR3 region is CASSFWGDTEAFF. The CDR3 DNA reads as TGTGCCAGCAGCTTTTGGGGGGACACTGAAGCTTTCTTT.

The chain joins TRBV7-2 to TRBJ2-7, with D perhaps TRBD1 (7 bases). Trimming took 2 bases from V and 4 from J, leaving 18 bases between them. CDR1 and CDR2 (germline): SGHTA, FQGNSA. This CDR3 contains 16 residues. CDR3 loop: CASSLRSAGGRYEQYF. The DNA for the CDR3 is TGTGCCAGCAGCTTACGATCTGCAGGGGGGAGGTACGAGCAGTACTTC.

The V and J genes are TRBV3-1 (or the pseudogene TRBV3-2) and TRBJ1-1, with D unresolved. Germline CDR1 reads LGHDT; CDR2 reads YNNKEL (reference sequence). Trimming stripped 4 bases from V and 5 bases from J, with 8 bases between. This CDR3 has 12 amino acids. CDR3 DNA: TGTGCCAGCAGCCCCGGGTGGACTGAAGCTTTCTTT. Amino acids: CASSPGWTEAFF.

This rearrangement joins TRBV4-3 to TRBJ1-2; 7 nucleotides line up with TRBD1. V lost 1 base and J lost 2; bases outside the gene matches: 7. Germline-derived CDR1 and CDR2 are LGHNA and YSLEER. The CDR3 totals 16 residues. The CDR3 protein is CASSQAPGQANYGYTF. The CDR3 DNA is TGCGCCAGCAGCCAAGCCCCTGGACAGGCGAACTATGGCTACACCTTC.

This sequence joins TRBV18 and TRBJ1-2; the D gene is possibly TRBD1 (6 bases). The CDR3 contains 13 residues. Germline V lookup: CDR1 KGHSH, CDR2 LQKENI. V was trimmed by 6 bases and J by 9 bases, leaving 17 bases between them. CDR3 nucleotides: TGTGCCAGCTCTCCTACAGGGAGTCAGAGCTACACCTTC. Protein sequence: CASSPTGSQSYTF.

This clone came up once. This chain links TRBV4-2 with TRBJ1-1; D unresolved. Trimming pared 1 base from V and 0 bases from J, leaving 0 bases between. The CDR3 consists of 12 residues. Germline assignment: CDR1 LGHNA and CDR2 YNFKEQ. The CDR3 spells CASSQVNTEAFF. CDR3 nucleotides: TGTGCCAGCAGCCAAGTGAACACTGAAGCTTTCTTT.

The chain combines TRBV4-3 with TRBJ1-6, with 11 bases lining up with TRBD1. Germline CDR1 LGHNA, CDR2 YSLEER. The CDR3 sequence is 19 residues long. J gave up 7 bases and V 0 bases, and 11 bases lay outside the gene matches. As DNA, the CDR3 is TGCGCCAGCAGCCAAGAAGTCGGACAGGGGGCGTCCTGGAATTCACCCCTCCACTTT. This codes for CASSQEVGQGASWNSPLHF.

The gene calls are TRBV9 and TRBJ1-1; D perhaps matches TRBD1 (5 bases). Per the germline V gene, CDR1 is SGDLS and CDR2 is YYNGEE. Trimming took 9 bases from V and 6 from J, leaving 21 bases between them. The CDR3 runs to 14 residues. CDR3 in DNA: TGTGCCACACAGCCCCTCGACGGGGCCCCTGAAGCTTTCTTT. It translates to CATQPLDGAPEAFF.

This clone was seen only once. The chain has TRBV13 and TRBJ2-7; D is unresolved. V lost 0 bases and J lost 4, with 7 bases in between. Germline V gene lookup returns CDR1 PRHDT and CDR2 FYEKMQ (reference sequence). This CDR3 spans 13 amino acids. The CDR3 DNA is TGTGCCAGCAGCTTAGGCCTGACGTACGAGCAGTACTTC. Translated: CASSLGLTYEQYF.

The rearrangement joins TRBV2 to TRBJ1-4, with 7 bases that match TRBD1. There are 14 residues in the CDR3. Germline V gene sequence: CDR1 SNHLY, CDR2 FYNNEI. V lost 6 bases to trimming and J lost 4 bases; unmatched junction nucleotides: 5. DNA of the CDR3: TGTGCCAGCAGATCCAGGGGGTATAATGAAAAACTGTTTTTT. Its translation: CASRSRGYNEKLFF.

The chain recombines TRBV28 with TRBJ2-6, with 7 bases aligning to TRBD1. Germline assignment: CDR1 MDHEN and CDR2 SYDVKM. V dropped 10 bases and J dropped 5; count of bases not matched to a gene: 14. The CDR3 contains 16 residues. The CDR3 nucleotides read TGTGCCACCCCGACAGGGTGGGGGAATAGGGCCAACGTCCTGACTTTC. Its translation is CATPTGWGNRANVLTF.

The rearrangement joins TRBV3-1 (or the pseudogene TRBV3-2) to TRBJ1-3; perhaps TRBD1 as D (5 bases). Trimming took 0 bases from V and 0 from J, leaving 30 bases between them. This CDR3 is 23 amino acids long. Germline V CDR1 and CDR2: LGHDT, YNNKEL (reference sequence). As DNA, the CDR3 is TGTGCCAGCAGCCAAGATCAACAGACCGGGCGGGGTTCGGAGGGACCCTCTGGAAACACCATATATTTT. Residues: CASSQDQQTGRGSEGPSGNTIYF.

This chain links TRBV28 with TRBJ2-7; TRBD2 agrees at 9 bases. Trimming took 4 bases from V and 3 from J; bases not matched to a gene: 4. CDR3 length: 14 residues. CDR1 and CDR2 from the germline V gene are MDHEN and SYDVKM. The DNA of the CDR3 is TGTGCCAGCAGTTATGGCGGGAGGGACTACGAGCAGTACTTC. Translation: CASSYGGRDYEQYF.

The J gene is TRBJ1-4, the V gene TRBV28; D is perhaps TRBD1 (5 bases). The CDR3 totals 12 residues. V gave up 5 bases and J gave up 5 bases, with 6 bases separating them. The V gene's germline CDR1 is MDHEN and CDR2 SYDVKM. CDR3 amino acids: CASSPGNEKLFF. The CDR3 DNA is TGTGCCAGCAGTCCAGGGAATGAAAAACTGTTTTTT.

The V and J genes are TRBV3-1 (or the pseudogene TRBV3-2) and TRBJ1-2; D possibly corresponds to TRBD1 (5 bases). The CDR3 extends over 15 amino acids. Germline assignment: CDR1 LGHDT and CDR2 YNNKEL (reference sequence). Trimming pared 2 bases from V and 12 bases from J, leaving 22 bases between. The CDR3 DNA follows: TGTGCCAGCAGCCAAAGTTTAAGGGGATCGTCCTCCCACACCTTC. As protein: CASSQSLRGSSSHTF.

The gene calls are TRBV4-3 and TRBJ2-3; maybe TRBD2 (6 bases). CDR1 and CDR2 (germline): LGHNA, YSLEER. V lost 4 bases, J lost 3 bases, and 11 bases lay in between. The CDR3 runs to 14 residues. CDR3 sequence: CASSPLATTDTQYF. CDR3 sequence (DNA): TGCGCCAGCAGCCCCCTAGCGACGACAGATACGCAGTATTTT.